This T cell receptor (beta chain) was identified during a study of blood T cells in healthy people across ages. The donors, all healthy, were Caucasians living in Russia, aged 6 to 90. They isolated at least 7 million PBMCs from each sample. The authors ran a second PCR of roughly 6 to 12 cycles using a sample-barcoded 5' primer and a J-beta primer mix. Researchers report that a template-switch adaptor with 12 random nucleotides tagged each cDNA molecule. TCRdb fed the 5' RACE reads into MiXCR, producing one record per CDR3 protein. The table shows 1.4 million to 1.5 million distinct CDR3 sequences, with about 43% occurring only once. This CDR3 has 12 residues. Germline lookup yields CDR1 DFQATT and CDR2 SNEGSKA (reference sequence). Trimming left V 3 bases short and J 7 bases short, with 13 bases between.

Sequencing used blood. This clonotype originated in a woman under 30 in good health. The rearrangement uses TRBV20-1 and TRBJ2-7; tentatively, D is TRBD1 (5 bases). The CDR3 DNA follows: TGCAGTGCTAGCTACCAACGGACAGAGCAGTACTTC. Translated, it gives CSASYQRTEQYF.